A selection of T cell receptor beta chains follows, all from one sample in a study of blood T cell repertoires in COVID-19. Clones were sequenced by immunoSEQ multiplex PCR, and TCRdb holds only the in-frame ones, with some missing. The sample consists of roughly 65,000 clones, roughly 92% of them appearing once. Sequencing was carried out using peripheral blood. These TCRs come from a man aged 65 to 79 with active COVID-19. Each CDR3 is given with its conserved first and last residue. Fields, in order: V gene, J gene, clone size, CDR3 protein. Rows may omit the clone size; those that give it use once, few, many or a size class.

>TRBV6-5|TRBJ2-3|NA
CASTGGGSFTDTQYF
>TRBV6-5|TRBJ1-2|NA
CASKSGGYYGYTF
>TRBV11-2|TRBJ1-5|NA
CASSLGQGEAQLHF
>TRBV27|TRBJ2-2|NA
CASSPRASGGSGELFF
>TRBV4-3|TRBJ2-6|NA
CASSQDRTTGANVLTF
>TRBV3-1/TRBV3-2|TRBJ2-1|NA
CASSQWKPGTGKVEQFF
>TRBV24-1|TRBJ2-3|NA
CATSDVTRTDTQYF
>TRBV14|TRBJ1-1|NA
CASRGTGPDRAEAFF
>TRBV5-4|TRBJ2-7|NA
CASSTKPSSYEQYF
>TRBV25-1|TRBJ1-1|NA
CASSETGWGNTEAFF
>TRBV5-1|TRBJ2-3|NA
CASSPSRGTSGLTDTQYF
>TRBV6-5|TRBJ1-5|NA
CASSPGGNQPQHF
>TRBV9|TRBJ2-1|NA
CASSVLSGAFSYNEQFF
>TRBV25-1|TRBJ2-2|once
CASYGGPANTGELFF
>TRBV6-5|TRBJ2-5|NA
CASSYSGGGAPETQYF
>TRBV29-1|TRBJ2-1|NA
CSVSPGYYNEQFF
>TRBV24-1|TRBJ2-1|NA
CATSDLRGAGRSDNEQFF
>TRBV19|TRBJ2-5|NA
CASSPGQRETQYF
>TRBV6-1|TRBJ2-1|NA
CASSEATGGEQFF
>TRBV7-9|TRBJ1-4|NA
CASSLEAWGRTTNEKLFF
>TRBV7-3|TRBJ2-1|NA
CASSLEGAWLAGSEQFF
>TRBV5-4|TRBJ1-6|NA
CASSLRSGGNSPLHF
>TRBV29-1|TRBJ1-4|NA
CSVRGVTNEKLFF
>TRBV2|TRBJ2-1|NA
CASTLSSYNEQFF
>TRBV7-9|TRBJ1-2|NA
CASSLGDGQGTHGYTF
>TRBV11-3|TRBJ2-7|NA
CASSFHDRGEQYF
>TRBV20-1|TRBJ2-1|few
CSASPRQLQFF
>TRBV28|TRBJ1-1|NA
CASSLLPNMNTEAFF
>TRBV20-1|TRBJ2-5|NA
CSVSSGGTQYF
>TRBV6-2/TRBV6-3|TRBJ1-1|NA
CASSSHRATEAFF
>TRBV6-5|TRBJ1-1|once
CASSYLRNTEAFF
>TRBV3-1/TRBV3-2|TRBJ2-2|NA
CASSQDPDSLTGELFF
>TRBV5-6|TRBJ2-1|NA
CASSLWGGEQFF
>TRBV24-1|TRBJ1-1|NA
CATSASGPQNTEAFF
>TRBV7-9|TRBJ1-2|NA
CASSPGLNYGYTF
>TRBV5-1|TRBJ2-2|NA
CASSLDSSNTGELFF
>TRBV5-4|TRBJ2-5|NA
CASSSGGSETQYF
>TRBV5-4|TRBJ2-7|NA
CASTRGRGAPSLEQYF
>TRBV10-3|TRBJ2-1|NA
CAISEAASGGNEQFF
>TRBV11-2|TRBJ2-7|NA
CASSWTGSYEQYF
>TRBV7-2|TRBJ2-7|NA
CASSYSGGLASYEQYF
>TRBV19|TRBJ2-1|NA
CASTSRGGEGQFF
>TRBV3-1/TRBV3-2|TRBJ2-3|NA
CASSPLSGGLGDTQYF
>TRBV15|TRBJ2-5|NA
CATSPGRGSGQETQYF
>TRBV3-1/TRBV3-2|TRBJ2-1|NA
CASSPPPSGGAYNEQFF
>TRBV11-2|TRBJ2-2|NA
CASIRQAPGELFF
>TRBV11-3|TRBJ2-5|NA
CASRGQQETQYF
>TRBV12-5|TRBJ1-1|NA
CASGWGTANTEAFF
>TRBV5-1|TRBJ1-4|NA
CASSALGQGGAEKLFF
>TRBV2|TRBJ2-7|NA
CASSATGGFYEQYF
>TRBV3-1/TRBV3-2|TRBJ1-6|NA
CANTKAHPTGSNNSPLHF
>TRBV4-2|TRBJ2-3|NA
CASSQGPPGTIDTQYF